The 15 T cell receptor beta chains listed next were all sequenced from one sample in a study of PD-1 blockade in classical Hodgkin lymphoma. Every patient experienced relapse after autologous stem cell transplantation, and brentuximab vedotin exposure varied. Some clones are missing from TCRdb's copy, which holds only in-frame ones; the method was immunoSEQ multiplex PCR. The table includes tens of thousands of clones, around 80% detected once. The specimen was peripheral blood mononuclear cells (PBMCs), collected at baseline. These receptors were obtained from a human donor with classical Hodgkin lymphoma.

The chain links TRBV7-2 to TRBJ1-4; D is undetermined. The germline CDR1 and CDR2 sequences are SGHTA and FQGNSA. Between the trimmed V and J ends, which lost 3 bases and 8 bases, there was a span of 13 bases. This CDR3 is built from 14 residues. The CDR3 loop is CASSLPTVTEKLFF. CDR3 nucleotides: TGTGCCAGCAGCTTGCCGACGGTGACCGAAAAACTGTTTTTT.

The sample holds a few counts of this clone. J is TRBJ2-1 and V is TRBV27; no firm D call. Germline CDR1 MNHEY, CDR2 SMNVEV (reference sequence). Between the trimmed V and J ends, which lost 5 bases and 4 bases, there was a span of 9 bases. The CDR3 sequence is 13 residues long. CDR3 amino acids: CASSPPSYNEQFF. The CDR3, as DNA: TGTGCCAGCAGTCCCCCCTCGTACAATGAGCAGTTCTTC.

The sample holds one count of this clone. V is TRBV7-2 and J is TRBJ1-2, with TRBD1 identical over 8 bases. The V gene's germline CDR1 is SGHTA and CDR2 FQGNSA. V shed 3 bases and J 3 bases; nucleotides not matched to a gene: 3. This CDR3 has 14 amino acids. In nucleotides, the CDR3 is TGTGCCAGCAGCTTCGGACAGGGACACTATGGCTACACCTTC. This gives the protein CASSFGQGHYGYTF.

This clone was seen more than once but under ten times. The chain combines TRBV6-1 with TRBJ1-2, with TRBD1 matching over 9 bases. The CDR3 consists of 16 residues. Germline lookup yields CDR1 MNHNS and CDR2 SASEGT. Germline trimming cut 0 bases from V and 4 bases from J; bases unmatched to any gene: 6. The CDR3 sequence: CASSEAIGTGSYGYTF. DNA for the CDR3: TGTGCCAGCAGTGAAGCGATCGGGACAGGGAGCTATGGCTACACCTTC.

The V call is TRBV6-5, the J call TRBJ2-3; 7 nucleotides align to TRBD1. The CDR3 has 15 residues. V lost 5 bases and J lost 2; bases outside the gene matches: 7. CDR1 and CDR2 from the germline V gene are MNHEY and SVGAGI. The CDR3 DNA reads TGTGCCAGCAGTAGCAGGGGGATAGACACAGATACGCAGTATTTT. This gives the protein CASSSRGIDTDTQYF.

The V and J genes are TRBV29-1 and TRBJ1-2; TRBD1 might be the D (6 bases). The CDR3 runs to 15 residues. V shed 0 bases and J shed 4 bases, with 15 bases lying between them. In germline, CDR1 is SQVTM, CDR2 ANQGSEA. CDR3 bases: TGCAGCGTTGAAGATCAACACCCCAGGGGCTATGGCTACACCTTC. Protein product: CSVEDQHPRGYGYTF.

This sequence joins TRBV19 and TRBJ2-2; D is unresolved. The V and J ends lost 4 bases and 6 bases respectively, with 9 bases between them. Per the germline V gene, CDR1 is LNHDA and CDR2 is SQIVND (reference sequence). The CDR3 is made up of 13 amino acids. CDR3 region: CASSTQRAGELFF. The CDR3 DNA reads TGTGCCAGTAGTACCCAAAGGGCCGGGGAGCTGTTTTTT.

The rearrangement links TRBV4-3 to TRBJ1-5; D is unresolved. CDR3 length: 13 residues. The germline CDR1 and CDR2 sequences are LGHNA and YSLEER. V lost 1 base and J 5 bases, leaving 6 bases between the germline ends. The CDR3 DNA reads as TGCGCCAGCAGCCAAGCCGTCGATCAGCCCCAGCATTTT. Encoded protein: CASSQAVDQPQHF.

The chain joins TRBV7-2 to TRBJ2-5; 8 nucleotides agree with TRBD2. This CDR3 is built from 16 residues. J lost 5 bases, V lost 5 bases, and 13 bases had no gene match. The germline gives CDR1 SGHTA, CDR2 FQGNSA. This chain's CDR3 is CASSPTGTRRGETQYF. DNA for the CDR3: TGTGCCAGCAGCCCAACCGGGACTAGGAGGGGGGAGACCCAGTACTTC.

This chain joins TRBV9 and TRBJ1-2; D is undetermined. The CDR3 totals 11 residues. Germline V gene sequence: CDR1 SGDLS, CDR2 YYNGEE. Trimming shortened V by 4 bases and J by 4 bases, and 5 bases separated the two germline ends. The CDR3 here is CASSHSYGYTF. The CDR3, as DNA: TGTGCCAGCAGCCACTCCTATGGCTACACCTTC.

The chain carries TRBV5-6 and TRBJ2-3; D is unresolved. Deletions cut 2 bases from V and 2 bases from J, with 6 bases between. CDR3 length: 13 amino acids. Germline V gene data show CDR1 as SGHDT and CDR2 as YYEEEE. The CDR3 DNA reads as TGTGCCAGCAGCTTTAGGTACACAGATACGCAGTATTTT. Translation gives CASSFRYTDTQYF.

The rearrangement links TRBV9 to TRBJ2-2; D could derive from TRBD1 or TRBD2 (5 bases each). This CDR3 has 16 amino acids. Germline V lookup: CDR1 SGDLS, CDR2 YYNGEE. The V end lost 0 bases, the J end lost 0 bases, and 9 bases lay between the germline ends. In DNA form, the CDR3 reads TGTGCCAGCAGCGTAGGGGGGACCCCGAACACCGGGGAGCTGTTTTTT. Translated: CASSVGGTPNTGELFF.

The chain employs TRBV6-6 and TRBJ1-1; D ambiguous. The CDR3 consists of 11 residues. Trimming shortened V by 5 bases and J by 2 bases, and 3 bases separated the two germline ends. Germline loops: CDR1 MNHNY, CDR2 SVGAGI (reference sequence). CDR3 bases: TGTGCCAGCAGTGACAACACTGAAGCTTTCTTT. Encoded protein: CASSDNTEAFF.

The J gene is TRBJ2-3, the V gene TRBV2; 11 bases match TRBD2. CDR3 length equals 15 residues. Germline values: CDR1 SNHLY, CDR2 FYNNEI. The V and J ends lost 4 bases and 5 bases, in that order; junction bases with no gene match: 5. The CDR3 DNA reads TGTGCCAGCAGTGTTAGCGGGGGGGTGGGAGATACGCAGTATTTT. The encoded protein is CASSVSGGVGDTQYF.

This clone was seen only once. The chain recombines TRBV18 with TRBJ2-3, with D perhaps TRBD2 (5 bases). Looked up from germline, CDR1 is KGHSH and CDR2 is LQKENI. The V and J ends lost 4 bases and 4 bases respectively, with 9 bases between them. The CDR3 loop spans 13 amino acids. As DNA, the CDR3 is TGTGCCAGCTCACTCCGAGGGCCAGATACGCAGTATTTT. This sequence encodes CASSLRGPDTQYF.